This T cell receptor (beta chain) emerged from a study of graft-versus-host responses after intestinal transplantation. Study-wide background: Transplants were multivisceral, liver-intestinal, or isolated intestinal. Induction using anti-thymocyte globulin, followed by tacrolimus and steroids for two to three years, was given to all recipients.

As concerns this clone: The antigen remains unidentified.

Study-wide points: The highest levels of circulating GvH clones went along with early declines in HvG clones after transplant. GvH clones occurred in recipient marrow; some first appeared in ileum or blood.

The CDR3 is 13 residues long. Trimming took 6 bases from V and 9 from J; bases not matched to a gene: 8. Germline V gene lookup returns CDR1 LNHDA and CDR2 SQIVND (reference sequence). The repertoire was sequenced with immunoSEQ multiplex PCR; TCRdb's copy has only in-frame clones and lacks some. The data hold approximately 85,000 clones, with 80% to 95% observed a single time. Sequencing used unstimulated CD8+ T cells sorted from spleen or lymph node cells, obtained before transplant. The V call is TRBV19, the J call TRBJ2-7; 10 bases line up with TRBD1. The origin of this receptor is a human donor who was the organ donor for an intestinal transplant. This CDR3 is CASRTGGESAQYF. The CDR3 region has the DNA TGTGCCAGTAGGACAGGGGGCGAATCAGCGCAGTACTTC. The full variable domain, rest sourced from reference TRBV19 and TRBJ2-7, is DGGITQSPKYLFRKEGQNVTLSCEQNLNHDAMYWYRQDPGQGLRLIYYSQIVNDFQKGDIAEGYSVSREKKESFPLTVTSAQKNPTAFYLCASRTGGESAQYFGPGTRLTVT.